A single sample gave rise to the 23 T cell receptor beta chains below, sequenced in a study of blood T cell repertoires in COVID-19. Using immunoSEQ multiplex PCR, the repertoire was profiled, and TCRdb retains in-frame clones only, with some absent. The sample includes under 250,000 clones, 65% to 90% of them seen just once. The material sequenced was peripheral blood. Every receptor here comes from an older woman with COVID-19, enrolled during active disease.

This chain joins TRBV7-9 and TRBJ2-5; 13 bases align to TRBD2. This CDR3 region has 17 residues. The V gene end was trimmed by 5 bases and the J gene end by 9 bases; junction bases not matched to a gene: 15. From germline, CDR1 is SEHNR and CDR2 FQNEAQ (reference sequence). In DNA form, the CDR3 reads TGTGCCAGCAGCCCTTGGACTAGCGGGGGAGAATATTCGCCCCAGTACTTC. Translated, it gives CASSPWTSGGEYSPQYF.

The chain combines TRBV30 with TRBJ2-1; weak D call: TRBD2 (5 bases). The CDR3 extends over 14 amino acids. V gave up 0 bases and J gave up 9 bases, with 15 bases separating them. Germline CDR1 reads GTSNPN; CDR2 reads SVGIG (reference sequence). The CDR3 is CAWSVFNYGGEQFF. CDR3 nucleotides: TGTGCCTGGAGTGTCTTTAACTACGGAGGTGAGCAGTTCTTC.

This chain joins TRBV3-1 (or the pseudogene TRBV3-2) and TRBJ1-1, with TRBD1 as a possible D gene (6 bases). V was pared by 6 bases and J by 4 bases, with 15 bases between. Germline V gene lookup returns CDR1 LGHDT and CDR2 YNNKEL (reference sequence). The CDR3 extends over 14 amino acids. CDR3 in amino acids: CASRVRGTSTEAFF. CDR3 coding DNA: TGTGCCAGCAGGGTCCGTGGGACAAGCACTGAAGCTTTCTTT.

This chain connects TRBV30 to TRBJ1-2; 8 bases agree with TRBD1. The ends lost 6 bases at V and 7 bases at J; junction bases unmatched: 13. CDR3 length: 14 amino acids. Germline V gene sequence: CDR1 GTSNPN, CDR2 SVGIG (reference sequence). CDR3 DNA sequence: TGTGCCTGTGAAAACAGGGGGGTAGATGGTGGCTACACCTTC. Protein: CACENRGVDGGYTF.

The chain carries TRBV27 and TRBJ2-3; D might be TRBD2 (5 bases). Germline loops: CDR1 MNHEY, CDR2 SMNVEV (reference sequence). The CDR3 is 13 residues long. Trimming took 5 bases from V and 1 from J, leaving 7 bases between them. For the CDR3, the DNA is TGTGCCAGCAGTCTCGGGGGCACAGATACGCAGTATTTT. It specifies CASSLGGTDTQYF.

As regards this clone: Mismatch with germline at one junction end may stem from a read error. This rearrangement joins TRBV29-1 to TRBJ1-3, with unresolved D. This CDR3 has 13 residues. Germline CDR1 and CDR2: SQVTM and ANQGSEA. In DNA form, the CDR3 reads TGCAGCGTGGTAGACCAGGCCGCAAACGCCATATATTTT. Translation: CSVVDQAANAIYF.

The chain employs TRBV9 and TRBJ1-2; 7 positions match TRBD1. The CDR3 length is 15 residues. Germline lookup yields CDR1 SGDLS and CDR2 YYNGEE. Trimming took 6 bases from V and 1 from J; bases not matched to a gene: 9. CDR3 amino acids: CASKGGPSINYGYTF. In nucleotides, the CDR3 is TGTGCCAGCAAAGGGGGCCCCTCCATTAACTATGGCTACACCTTC.

The chain has TRBV5-4 and TRBJ2-7, with D possibly matching TRBD1 (6 bases). Germline lookup yields CDR1 SGHNT and CDR2 YYREEE (reference sequence). This CDR3 is 15 amino acids long. With 4 bases removed from V and 1 base from J, the gap between germline ends came to 15 bases. Written as DNA, the CDR3 is TGTGCCAGCAGCGCTGTAGGACAGCGTTCCTACGAGCAGTACTTC. It translates to CASSAVGQRSYEQYF.

The chain is built from TRBV25-1 and TRBJ1-1, with TRBD1 identical over 7 bases. Looked up from germline, CDR1 is MGHDK and CDR2 is SYGVNS. The V segment lost 2 bases and the J segment 5 bases; nucleotides outside the gene matches: 5. The CDR3 length is 14 residues. The CDR3 is CASSELTGVTEAFF. CDR3 nucleotide sequence: TGTGCCAGCAGTGAACTCACAGGGGTGACTGAAGCTTTCTTT.

The chain links TRBV5-6 to TRBJ2-7, with 9 nucleotides matching TRBD2. The CDR3 is made up of 16 amino acids. V was clipped by 1 base and J by 4 bases; unmatched bases: 9. Germline lookup yields CDR1 SGHDT and CDR2 YYEEEE. In nucleotides, the CDR3 is TGTGCCAGCAGCTTGAGACGTGCGGGAGGGAGGTACGAGCAGTACTTC. This codes for CASSLRRAGGRYEQYF.

V and J are TRBV29-1 and TRBJ1-5; the D is unclear. V was cut by 7 bases and J by 8 bases, with 18 bases left in between. This CDR3 spans 13 amino acids. Germline lookup yields CDR1 SQVTM and CDR2 ANQGSEA. CDR3 bases: TGCAGCGGCATGACCGTAGCGGGAGAGCCCCAGCATTTT. Amino acid sequence: CSGMTVAGEPQHF. Variable domain in full (rest from reference TRBV29-1 and TRBJ1-5): SAVISQKPSRDICQRGTSLTIQCQVDSQVTMMFWYRQQPGQSLTLIATANQGSEATYESGFVIDKFPISRPNLTFSTLTVSNMSPEDSSIYLCSGMTVAGEPQHFGDGTRLSIL.

The J gene is TRBJ2-7, the V gene TRBV5-6, with D possibly being TRBD1 (6 bases). V was clipped by 4 bases and J by 0 bases, with 14 bases between them. Looked up from germline, CDR1 is SGHDT and CDR2 is YYEEEE. The CDR3 is made up of 15 amino acids. CDR3 amino acids: CASSTEGEDSYEQYF. The CDR3 nucleotides read TGTGCCAGCAGCACTGAGGGGGAAGACTCCTACGAGCAGTACTTC. Looking up the rest from reference TRBV5-6 and TRBJ2-7 gives the full variable domain: DAGVTQSPTHLIKTRGQQVTLRCSPKSGHDTVSWYQQALGQGPQFIFQYYEEEERQRGNFPDRFSGHQFPNYSSELNVNALLLGDSALYLCASSTEGEDSYEQYFGPGTRLTVT.

The chain combines TRBV5-5 with TRBJ2-1; 8 bases map to TRBD1. CDR1 SGHKS and CDR2 YYEKEE come from the germline V gene (reference sequence). Trimming cost V 7 bases and J 2 bases; bases outside gene matches: 8. The CDR3 has 15 residues. The CDR3 DNA follows: TGTGCCAGCTTTCGACAGGGGAAACCCTACAATGAGCAGTTCTTC. It codes for CASFRQGKPYNEQFF.

The chain combines TRBV5-6 with TRBJ1-2; TRBD1 aligns across 9 bases. This CDR3 contains 15 residues. V was clipped by 4 bases and J by 2 bases; unmatched bases: 6. Germline V gene lookup returns CDR1 SGHDT and CDR2 YYEEEE. CDR3: CASSPGQGTNYGYTF. The CDR3 nucleotides read TGTGCCAGCAGCCCCGGACAGGGGACGAACTATGGCTACACCTTC.

This clone was seen only a few times. The J gene is TRBJ1-1, the V gene TRBV7-2; 7 bases line up with TRBD1. Germline CDR1 and CDR2: SGHTA and FQGNSA. V was pared by 5 bases and J by 1 base, with 10 bases of the junction left unmatched. This CDR3 spans 16 amino acids. This chain's CDR3 is CASSISSGQTNTEAFF. CDR3 nucleotide sequence: TGTGCCAGCAGCATAAGCTCGGGACAGACGAACACTGAAGCTTTCTTT. Combining the CDR3 with reference TRBV7-2 and TRBJ1-1 gives the whole variable domain GAGVSQSPSNKVTEKGKDVELRCDPISGHTALYWYRQSLGQGLEFLIYFQGNSAPDKSGLPSDRFSAERTGGSVSTLTIQRTQQEDSAVYLCASSISSGQTNTEAFFGQGTRLTVV.

The chain couples TRBV3-1 (or the pseudogene TRBV3-2) to TRBJ1-2; D is unclear. Germline V gene sequence: CDR1 LGHDT, CDR2 YNNKEL (reference sequence). The CDR3 has 19 amino acids. V was clipped by 0 bases and J by 3 bases, with 23 bases between them. CDR3 residues: CASSQDFIMRADRDYGYTF. In nucleotides, the CDR3 is TGTGCCAGCAGCCAAGATTTTATTATGAGGGCGGATAGAGACTATGGCTACACCTTC.

This clone was detected a few times. The chain uses TRBV3-1 (or the pseudogene TRBV3-2) and TRBJ1-2; D is unresolved. The CDR3 totals 14 residues. Germline values: CDR1 LGHDT, CDR2 YNNKEL (reference sequence). Deletions cut 1 base from V and 5 bases from J, with 11 bases between. The CDR3 region is CASSQVAREYGYTF. The CDR3, as DNA: TGTGCCAGCAGCCAAGTCGCAAGGGAGTATGGCTACACCTTC.

The chain links TRBV5-6 to TRBJ1-3; a weak D match, TRBD1 (6 bases). This CDR3 has 15 residues. The germline gives CDR1 SGHDT, CDR2 YYEEEE. V was cut by 6 bases and J by 1 base, with 14 bases left in between. The CDR3 sequence: CASTYRTASGNTIYF. The CDR3, as DNA: TGTGCCAGCACCTACCGGACAGCTTCTGGAAACACCATATATTTT.

This chain connects TRBV4-2 to TRBJ2-2, with 8 bases identical to TRBD1. CDR1 is LGHNA, CDR2 YNFKEQ, per germline. With V trimmed by 7 bases and J by 0 bases, 1 base remained unmatched. This CDR3 spans 14 amino acids. CDR3 sequence reads: CASKGQANTGELFF. As DNA, the CDR3 is TGTGCCAGCAAGGGACAGGCGAACACCGGGGAGCTGTTTTTT.

The genes are TRBV7-2 and TRBJ2-4; a possible D gene is TRBD1 (6 bases). Looked up from germline, CDR1 is SGHTA and CDR2 is FQGNSA. Trimming removed 5 bases from V and 8 bases from J, with 16 bases in between. This CDR3 comprises 14 residues. DNA of the CDR3: TGTGCCAGCAGCCCCCAGGCAGGGGCCGACATTCAGTACTTC. Translated: CASSPQAGADIQYF.

This clone was recorded once. V gene TRBV12-3 or TRBV12-4 combines with J gene TRBJ1-2, with D perhaps matching TRBD1 (6 bases). CDR3 length equals 12 residues. The V end lost 3 bases, the J end lost 6 bases, and 8 bases lay between the germline ends. The CDR3 reads CASSLSGDGYTF. CDR3 nucleotide sequence: TGTGCCAGCAGTTTGTCAGGGGATGGCTACACCTTC.

The chain couples TRBV5-4 to TRBJ2-3, with 8 bases lining up with TRBD2. Germline trimming cut 1 base from V and 4 bases from J; bases unmatched to any gene: 8. The CDR3 runs 16 residues. The V gene's germline CDR1 is SGHNT and CDR2 YYREEE (reference sequence). The CDR3 protein is CASSLKSGRTSDTQYF. The CDR3 DNA sequence: TGTGCCAGCAGCTTGAAAAGCGGGAGAACCTCAGATACGCAGTATTTT.

This clone was recorded a few times. This chain uses TRBV6-5 with TRBJ2-7, with 14 bases aligning to TRBD2. The trim removed 7 bases at V and 4 bases at J, leaving 3 bases unmatched. The germline V gene encodes CDR1 MNHEY and CDR2 SVGAGI. The CDR3 extends over 14 amino acids. This CDR3 reads CASTRLAGGYEQYF. CDR3 nucleotide sequence: TGTGCCAGCACCAGACTAGCGGGAGGGTACGAGCAGTACTTC.